Each of the 6 T cell receptor beta chains below was sequenced from the same sample in a study of Tregs in tolerant kidney transplant recipients. Sequencing used immunoSEQ multiplex PCR; TCRdb keeps in-frame clones, though not all of them. The listing contains around 10,000 clones. The nonmyeloablative bone marrow transplants came from related graft donors, with transient mixed chimerism. The sequencing here drew on CD8+ T cells from blood (PBMCs), taken 24 months after the transplant. The source of these receptors is a human patient who received a combined kidney and bone marrow transplant. Some T cells may be transferred from the graft donor.

A remark on this clone: The sequenced fragment ends 3 residues before the CDR3 boundary, so the rest is inferred from the germline J gene. The chain employs TRBV15 and TRBJ2-7, with TRBD1 identical over 8 bases. J was trimmed by 4 bases and V by 6 bases; bases with no gene match: 8. The V gene's germline CDR1 is LNHNV and CDR2 YYDKDF (reference sequence). The CDR3 is 14 amino acids. This chain's CDR3 is CATSTGTGSYEQYF. CDR3 DNA (partial): TGTGCCACCAGTACCGGGACAGGTTCTTACGAG. Drawing the rest from reference TRBV15 and TRBJ2-7, the complete variable domain is DAMVIQNPRYQVTQFGKPVTLSCSQTLNHNVMYWYQQKSSQAPKLLFHYYDKDFNNEADTPDNFQSRRPNTSFCFLDIRSPGLGDTAMYLCATSTGTGSYEQYFGPGTRLTVT.

Notes on this clone: The sequence runs out 3 residues before the end of the CDR3; the remainder is reconstructed from the germline J gene. The chain joins TRBV19 to TRBJ1-5; weak D call: TRBD1 (6 bases). Trimming removed 3 bases from V and 4 bases from J, with 13 bases in between. Germline CDR1 reads LNHDA; CDR2 reads SQIVND (reference sequence). This CDR3 contains 15 residues. CDR3 sequence: CASSILGGGNQPQHF. The CDR3 DNA, read in part, is TGTGCCAGTAGTATCCTGGGAGGGGGAAATCAGCCC. The entire variable domain, with the rest obtained from reference TRBV19 and TRBJ1-5, is as follows: DGGITQSPKYLFRKEGQNVTLSCEQNLNHDAMYWYRQDPGQGLRLIYYSQIVNDFQKGDIAEGYSVSREKKESFPLTVTSAQKNPTAFYLCASSILGGGNQPQHFGDGTRLSIL.

In regard to this clone: Sequencing ends 3 residues short of the CDR3 end; the germline J gene provides the rest. J is TRBJ2-2 and V is TRBV29-1; TRBD2 aligns across 7 bases. Per the germline V gene, CDR1 is SQVTM and CDR2 is ANQGSEA. Trimming removed 7 bases from V and 1 base from J; junction bases left unmatched: 3. The CDR3 runs to 13 residues. The CDR3 protein is CSAVAGNTGELFF. The sequenced CDR3 bases are TGCAGCGCCGTAGCGGGGAACACCGGGGAG.

To note about this clone: The CDR3 end lies 3 residues beyond the end of the read and is filled in from the germline J gene. The rearrangement links TRBV12-3 or TRBV12-4 to TRBJ2-1, with 12 bases lining up with TRBD2. J gave up 0 bases and V 5 bases, and 8 bases lay outside the gene matches. There are 18 residues in the CDR3. The CDR3 spells CASSPRLAGDHSYNEQFF. The part of the CDR3 DNA that was read is TGTGCCAGCAGTCCCCGACTAGCGGGAGACCACTCCTACAATGAG.

A remark on this clone: The read ends 3 residues early relative to the CDR3; the germline J gene fills the gap. V usage is TRBV7-9 and J usage is TRBJ2-7, with 7 nucleotides matching TRBD2. Germline CDR1 reads SEHNR; CDR2 reads FQNEAQ (reference sequence). The CDR3 has 13 amino acids. The V and J ends lost 6 bases and 2 bases, in that order; junction bases with no gene match: 4. The CDR3 reads CASRAAGTYEQYF. The DNA read from the CDR3 is TGTGCCAGCAGGGCAGCGGGAACCTACGAG. Drawing the rest from reference TRBV7-9 and TRBJ2-7, the complete variable domain is DTGVSQNPRHKITKRGQNVTFRCDPISEHNRLYWYRQTLGQGPEFLTYFQNEAQLEKSRLLSDRFSAERPKGSFSTLEIQRTEQGDSAMYLCASRAAGTYEQYFGPGTRLTVT.

A word on this clone: The sequenced fragment ends 3 residues before the CDR3 boundary, so the rest is inferred from the germline J gene. The rearrangement joins TRBV19 to TRBJ1-3, with no clear D. Trimming left V 1 base short and J 0 bases short, with 10 bases between. CDR3 length equals 16 residues. Per germline, CDR1 LNHDA and CDR2 SQIVND (reference sequence). CDR3 DNA (partial): TGTGCCAGTAGTATAGTTGGCGGAAACTCTGGAAACACC. This gives the protein CASSIVGGNSGNT. The CDR3, in full, reads CASSIVGGNSGNTIYF.